This T cell receptor (beta chain) emerged from a study of blood T cell repertoires in COVID-19. At the level of the study: There were acute and convalescent COVID-19 samples, and they came from the United States, Italy and Spain. T cells, B-cell-depleted T cells, or PBMCs provided the cDNA or gDNA that served as material.

The CDR3 contains 15 residues. Germline lookup yields CDR1 SGHRS and CDR2 YFSETQ. Trimming pared 7 bases from V and 0 bases from J, leaving 16 bases between. Under the authors' procedure: The authors estimated nucleated cell counts from reference gene primer amplification. Generated by immunoSEQ multiplex PCR, the TCRdb table keeps only in-frame clones and is missing some. V and J calls plus clone size are reproduced from that table; the DNA served to infer D and trimming. Among about 110,000 clones listed, approximately 81% were seen once. The clonotype comes from a man older than 75 with acute or convalescent COVID-19. The specimen sequenced was peripheral blood. The chain carries TRBV5-1 and TRBJ1-1; D possibly corresponds to TRBD1 (6 bases). The CDR3 is CASGASRGMNTEAFF. The CDR3, as DNA: TGCGCCAGCGGAGCGTCCAGGGGCATGAACACTGAAGCTTTCTTT. Together with reference TRBV5-1 and TRBJ1-1, the CDR3 gives the full variable domain: KAGVTQTPRYLIKTRGQQVTLSCSPISGHRSVSWYQQTPGQGLQFLFEYFSETQRNKGNFPGRFSGRQFSNSRSEMNVSTLELGDSALYLCASGASRGMNTEAFFGQGTRLTVV.